This T cell receptor beta chain was recorded in a study of human T cells and chemical hapten exposure. Library preparation tagged each individual cDNA molecule with a unique molecular identifier. TCRdb reanalysed the reads using MiXCR and keeps one entry per CDR3 protein. Counted here are about 120,000 distinct CDR3 sequences, approximately 9.3% occurring once; the ten biggest clones make up approximately 1.4%. RNA extraction used unfractionated whole blood as the source of total RNA. Trimming removed 3 bases from V and 7 bases from J; junction bases left unmatched: 9. Germline V lookup: CDR1 SGHTA, CDR2 FQGNSA. The CDR3 is 15 residues long.

The sample comprised whole blood. This sequence originates from a human donor in good health. Some clones in this sample may be carry-over from other donors' samples. The chain is built from TRBV7-2 and TRBJ2-1; 7 bases line up with TRBD2. In nucleotides, the CDR3 is TGTGCCAGCAGCTTCGCGGGAGCCCCGGGGAATGAGCAGTTCTTC. As protein: CASSFAGAPGNEQFF.